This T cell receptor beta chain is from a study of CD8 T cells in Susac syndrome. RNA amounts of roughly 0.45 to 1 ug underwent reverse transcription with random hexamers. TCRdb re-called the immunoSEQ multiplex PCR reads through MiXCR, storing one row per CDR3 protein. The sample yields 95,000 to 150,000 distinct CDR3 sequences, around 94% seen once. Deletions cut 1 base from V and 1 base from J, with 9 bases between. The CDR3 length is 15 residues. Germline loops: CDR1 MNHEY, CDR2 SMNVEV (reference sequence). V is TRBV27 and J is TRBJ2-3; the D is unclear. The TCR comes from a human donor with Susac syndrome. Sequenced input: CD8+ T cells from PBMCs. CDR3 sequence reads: CASSLFSARTDTQYF. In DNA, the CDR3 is TGTGCCAGCAGTTTATTTTCAGCCCGCACAGATACGCAGTATTTT.